This TCR beta chain was sequenced in a study of identical twins. Findings and limits, study-wide: Cord blood beta clonotypes that were abundant carried fewer insertions, and memory repertoires showed no such trend. The models systematically underestimated how much out-of-frame TCR alpha was shared in monozygotic twins.

This clonotype was observed a handful of times. The antigen is not known. A universal primer binding site was introduced by template switching. The final cDNA contained unique molecular identifiers. TCRdb re-called the 5' RACE reads with MiXCR, one entry per CDR3 protein. The table has approximately 240,000 distinct CDR3 sequences, over 12% seen once. All of the donors were Caucasians in good health. The CDR3 runs to 13 residues. V shed 5 bases and J shed 0 bases, with 6 bases lying between them. The rearrangement uses TRBV12-3 or TRBV12-4 and TRBJ2-3, with unresolved D. Specimen: memory (CD45RO+) T cells sorted from blood. The TCR was taken from a woman between 18 and 29 years old in good health. Here the CDR3 reads CASSLLSTDTQYF. The DNA of the CDR3 is TGTGCCAGCAGTCTATTAAGCACAGATACGCAGTATTTT.